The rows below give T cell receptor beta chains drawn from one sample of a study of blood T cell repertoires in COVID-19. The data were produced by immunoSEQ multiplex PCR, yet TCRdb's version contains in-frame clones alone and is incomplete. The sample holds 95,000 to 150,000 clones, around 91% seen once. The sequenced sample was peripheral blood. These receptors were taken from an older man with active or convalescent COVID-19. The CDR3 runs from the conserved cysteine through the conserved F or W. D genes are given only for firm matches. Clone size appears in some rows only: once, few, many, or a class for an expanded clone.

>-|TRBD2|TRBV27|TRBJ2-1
TGTGCCAGCAGTGTCAAGACTAGCCTCAATGAGCAGTTCTTC
CASSVKTSLNEQFF
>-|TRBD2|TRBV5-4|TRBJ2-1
TGTGCCAGCAGCTACGGGACTAGCGGGGACCATTCCTACAATGAGCAGTTCTTC
CASSYGTSGDHSYNEQFF
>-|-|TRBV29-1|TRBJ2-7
TGCAGCGTTGCTTATAGTGACTCATTCTCCTACGAGCAGTACTTC
CSVAYSDSFSYEQYF
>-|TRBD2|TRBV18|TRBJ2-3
TGTGCCAGCTCACCCAAGCTAGCGGGAGGCGGCACAGATACGCAGTATTTT
CASSPKLAGGGTDTQYF
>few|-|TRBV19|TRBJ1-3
TGTGCCAGTAGTCGGGGGGATTCCGTTGGAAACACCATATATTTT
CASSRGDSVGNTIYF
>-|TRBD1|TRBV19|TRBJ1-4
TGTGCCAGTAGCGCAGGGACAGGGGGCGAAAAACTGTTTTTT
CASSAGTGGEKLFF
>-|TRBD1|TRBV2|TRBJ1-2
TGTGCCAGCAGTTCCCAGGGGGCTAACTATGGCTACACCTTC
CASSSQGANYGYTF
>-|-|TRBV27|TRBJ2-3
TGTGCCAGCAGTTCCTACTCCGCCAGCACAGATACGCAGTATTTT
CASSSYSASTDTQYF
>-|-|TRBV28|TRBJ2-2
TGTGCCAGCAGTTCCCGGGGCCGCCGCGGGGCCGGGGAGCTGTTTTTT
CASSSRGRRGAGELFF
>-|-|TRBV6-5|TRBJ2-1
TGTGCCAGCAGGGGAGATATCTCCTACAATGAGCAGTTCTTC
CASRGDISYNEQFF
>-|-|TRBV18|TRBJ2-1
TGTGCCAGCTCACCCCGGGTAGGGACAACATACAATGAGCAGTTCTTC
CASSPRVGTTYNEQFF
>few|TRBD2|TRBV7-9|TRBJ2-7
TGTGCCAGCAGCCTGGGACTAGCGGGAAATTCCTACGAGCAGTACTTC
CASSLGLAGNSYEQYF
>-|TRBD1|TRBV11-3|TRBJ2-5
TGTGCCAGCAGCTCGGGGACAGGTCAAGAGACCCAGTACTTC
CASSSGTGQETQYF
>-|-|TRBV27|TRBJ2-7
TGTGCCAGCAGTTCGCGGATCCGGTACGAGCAGTACTTC
CASSSRIRYEQYF
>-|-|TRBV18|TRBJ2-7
TGTGCCAGCTCACCAGGGGGGACAGTTCGGGCTTACGAGCAGTACTTC
CASSPGGTVRAYEQYF
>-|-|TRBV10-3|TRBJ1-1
TGTGCCATCAGTGAGAAGCGGGAGACAGTGAACACTGAAGCTTTCTTT
CAISEKRETVNTEAFF
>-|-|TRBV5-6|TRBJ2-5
TGTGCCAGCAGCTTGGATTCTGGGACTCGACCTTTACGGGGGGAGACCCAGTACTTC
CASSLDSGTRPLRGETQYF
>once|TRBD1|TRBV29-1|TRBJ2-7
TGCAGCGTTCCCGGGACAGGAAAATACGAGCAGTACTTC
CSVPGTGKYEQYF
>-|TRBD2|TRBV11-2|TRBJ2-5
TGTGCCAGCAGCTTAGGACCAGCGGGAGTCTCGGAGACCCAGTACTTC
CASSLGPAGVSETQYF
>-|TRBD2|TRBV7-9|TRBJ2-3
TGTGCCAGCAGCTTCGGACTAGCGATCGCAGATACGCAGTATTTT
CASSFGLAIADTQYF
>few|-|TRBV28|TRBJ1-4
TGTGCCAGCAGCGGAGGGACTAATGAAAAACTGTTTTTT
CASSGGTNEKLFF
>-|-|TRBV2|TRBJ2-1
TGTGCCAGCAGTGAGGGCGGGAAACGTTACAATGAGCAGTTCTTC
CASSEGGKRYNEQFF
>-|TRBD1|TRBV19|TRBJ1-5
TGTGCCAGTAGTACTCGGGACAGGATCATCGGCAATCAGCCCCAGCATTTT
CASSTRDRIIGNQPQHF
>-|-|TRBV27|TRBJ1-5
TGTGCCAGCAGTTTACGGACAAATAGCAATCAGCCCCAGCATTTT
CASSLRTNSNQPQHF
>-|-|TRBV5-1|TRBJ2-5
TGCGCCAGCAGCCCCTCCGGGAAAACAGGGTTCGAAGGGGAGACCCAGTACTTC
CASSPSGKTGFEGETQYF
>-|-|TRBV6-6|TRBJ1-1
TGTGCCAGCAGTTACTCCCCGGTAGTAGCTGAAGCTTTCTTT
CASSYSPVVAEAFF
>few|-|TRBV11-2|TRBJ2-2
TGTGCCAGCAGCTTAGGGGCTTACACCGGGGAGCTGTTTTTT
CASSLGAYTGELFF
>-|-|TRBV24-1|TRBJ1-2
TGTGCCACCGCGGACGGGGGATACCGCTATGGCTACACCTTC
CATADGGYRYGYTF
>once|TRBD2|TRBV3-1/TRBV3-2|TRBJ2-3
TGTGCCAGCAGCCAAGACGGACTAGCGAGGGATACGCAGTATTTT
CASSQDGLARDTQYF
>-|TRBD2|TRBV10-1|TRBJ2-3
TGCGCCAGCCTGGTCAGTAGCGGGAGCTCAGATACGCAGTATTTT
CASLVSSGSSDTQYF
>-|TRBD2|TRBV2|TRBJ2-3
TGTGCCAGCAGCCCGGGACTAGCGCGGGATACGCAGTATTTT
CASSPGLARDTQYF
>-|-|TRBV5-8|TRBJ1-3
TGTGCCAGCAGCTTGGACAGGGCCTCTGGAAACACCATATATTTT
CASSLDRASGNTIYF
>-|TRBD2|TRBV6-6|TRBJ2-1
TGTGCCAGCAGAACTAGCGGGAGCGAAGTCAATGAGCAGTTCTTC
CASRTSGSEVNEQFF
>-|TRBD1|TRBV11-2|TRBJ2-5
TGTGCCAGCAGCTTTGCAGGGGGCGGTCAAGAGACCCAGTACTTC
CASSFAGGGQETQYF
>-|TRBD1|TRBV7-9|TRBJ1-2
TGTGCCAGCAGCTTAGCGGTGGGACAGAACTATGGCTACACCTTC
CASSLAVGQNYGYTF
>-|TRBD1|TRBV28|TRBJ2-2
TGTGCCACCGGACAGGGGGGGACCGGGGAGCTGTTTTTT
CATGQGGTGELFF
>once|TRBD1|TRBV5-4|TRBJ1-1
TGTGCCAGCAGCTTTGCGGACAGGATGAACACTGAAGCTTTCTTT
CASSFADRMNTEAFF
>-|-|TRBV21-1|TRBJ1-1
TGTGCCAGCAGCAAAGGGCTGGGAGGCACTGAAGCTTTCTTT
CASSKGLGGTEAFF
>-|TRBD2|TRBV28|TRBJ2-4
TGTGCCAGCAGTTTGGCGGGGGGACTAGCCAAAAACATTCAGTACTTC
CASSLAGGLAKNIQYF
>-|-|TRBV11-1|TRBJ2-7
TGTGCCAGCAGCTTAGAGAGCTACGAGCAGTACTTC
CASSLESYEQYF